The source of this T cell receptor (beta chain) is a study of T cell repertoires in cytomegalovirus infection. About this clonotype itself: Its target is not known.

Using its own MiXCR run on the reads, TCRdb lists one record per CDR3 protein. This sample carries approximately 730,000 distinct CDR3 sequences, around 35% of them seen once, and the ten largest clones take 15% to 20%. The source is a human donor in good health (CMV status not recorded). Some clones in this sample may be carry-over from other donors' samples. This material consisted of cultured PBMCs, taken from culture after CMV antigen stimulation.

The CDR3 DNA reads TGTGCCAGCAGCCGACAGCTCGCAGATACGCAGTATTTT. Protein: CASSRQLADTQYF. This chain connects TRBV9 to TRBJ2-3; TRBD1 is a possible D gene (5 bases). The CDR3 loop spans 13 amino acids. Trimming left V 4 bases short and J 4 bases short, with 10 bases between. The germline CDR1 and CDR2 sequences are SGDLS and YYNGEE.